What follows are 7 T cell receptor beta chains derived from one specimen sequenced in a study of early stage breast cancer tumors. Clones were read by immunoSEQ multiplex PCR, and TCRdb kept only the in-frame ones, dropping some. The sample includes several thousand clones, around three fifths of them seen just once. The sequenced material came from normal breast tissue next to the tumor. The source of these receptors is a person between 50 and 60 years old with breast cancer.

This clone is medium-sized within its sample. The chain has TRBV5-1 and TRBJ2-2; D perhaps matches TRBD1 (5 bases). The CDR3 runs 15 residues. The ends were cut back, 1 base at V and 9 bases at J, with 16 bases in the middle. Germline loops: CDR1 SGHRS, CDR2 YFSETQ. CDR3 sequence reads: CASSLRSTGPRELFF. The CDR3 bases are TGCGCCAGCAGCTTGCGGTCTACAGGCCCACGGGAGCTGTTTTTT. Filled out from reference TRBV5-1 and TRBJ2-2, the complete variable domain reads KAGVTQTPRYLIKTRGQQVTLSCSPISGHRSVSWYQQTPGQGLQFLFEYFSETQRNKGNFPGRFSGRQFSNSRSEMNVSTLELGDSALYLCASSLRSTGPRELFFGEGSRLTVL.

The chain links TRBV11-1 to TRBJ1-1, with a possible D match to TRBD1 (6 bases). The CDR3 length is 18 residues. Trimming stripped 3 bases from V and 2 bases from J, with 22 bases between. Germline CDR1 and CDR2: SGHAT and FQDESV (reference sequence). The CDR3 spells CASSFRRTRQALNTEAFF. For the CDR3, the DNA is TGTGCCAGCAGCTTTCGACGGACTAGACAGGCGCTTAACACTGAAGCTTTCTTT.

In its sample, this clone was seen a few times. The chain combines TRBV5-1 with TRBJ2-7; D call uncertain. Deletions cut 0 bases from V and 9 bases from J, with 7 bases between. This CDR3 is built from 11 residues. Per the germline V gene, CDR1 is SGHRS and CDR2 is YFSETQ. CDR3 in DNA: TGCGCCAGCAGCTTGGATCAGGTGCAGTACTTC. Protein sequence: CASSLDQVQYF.

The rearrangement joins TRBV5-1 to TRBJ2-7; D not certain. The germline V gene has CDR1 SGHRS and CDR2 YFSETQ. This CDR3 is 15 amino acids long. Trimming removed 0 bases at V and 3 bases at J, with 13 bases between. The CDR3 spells CASSLGQVEIYEQYF. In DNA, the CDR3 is TGCGCCAGCAGCTTGGGGCAGGTAGAGATCTACGAGCAGTACTTC.

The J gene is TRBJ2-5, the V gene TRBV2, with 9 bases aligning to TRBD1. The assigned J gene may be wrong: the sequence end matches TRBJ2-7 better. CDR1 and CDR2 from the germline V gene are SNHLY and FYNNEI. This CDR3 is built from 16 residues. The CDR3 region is CASSEPPGTGSYEQYF. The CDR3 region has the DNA TGTGCCAGCAGTGAACCCCCCGGGACAGGGTCCTACGAGCAGTACTTC.

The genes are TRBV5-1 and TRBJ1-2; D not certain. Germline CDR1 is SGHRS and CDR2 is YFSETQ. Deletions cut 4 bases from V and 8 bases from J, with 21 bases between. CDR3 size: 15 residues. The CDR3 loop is CASSESPGLKKGYTF. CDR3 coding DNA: TGCGCCAGCAGCGAAAGCCCGGGTTTGAAAAAAGGCTACACCTTC.

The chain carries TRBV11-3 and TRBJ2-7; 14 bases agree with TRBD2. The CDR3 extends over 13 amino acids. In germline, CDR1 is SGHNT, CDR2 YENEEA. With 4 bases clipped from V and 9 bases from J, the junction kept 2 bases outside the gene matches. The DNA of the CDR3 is TGTGCCAGCAGCTCGGGACTAGCGGGGGCGCAGTACTTC. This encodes CASSSGLAGAQYF. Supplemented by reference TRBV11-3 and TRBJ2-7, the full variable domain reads EAGVVQSPRYKIIEKKQPVAFWCNPISGHNTLYWYLQNLGQGPELLIRYENEEAVDDSQLPKDRFSAERLKGVDSTLKIQPAELGDSAVYLCASSSGLAGAQYFGPGTRLTVT.